This TCR beta chain was documented in a study of T cells in Graves' hyperthyroidism and ophthalmopathy. Study summary: Prior to any treatment, at the point of initial diagnosis, peripheral blood was collected.

Uncontrolled infection, other autoimmune disease, pregnancy or lactation disqualified patients from enrolment. The diagnostic basis comprised clinical symptoms, serum thyroxine and TRAb, thyroid ultrasound and orbital computed tomography. Source material for PBMCs was over 7.5 ml fresh peripheral blood. Authors of the study amplified TCR beta CDR3 regions from RNA transcripts. HTBI primers were employed in a first-round RT-PCR of the TCR CDR3. TCRdb processed the multiplex PCR reads anew with MiXCR; each CDR3 protein has one entry. The table includes around 380,000 distinct CDR3 sequences, around an eighth detected once. The CDR3 length is 15 residues. Germline V CDR1 and CDR2: MGHRA, YSYEKL. Trimming removed 4 bases at V and 2 bases at J, with 14 bases between.

Sequencing used blood. The sequence came from a man aged 30 to 45 with Graves' hyperthyroidism that later progressed to Graves' ophthalmopathy. The chain combines TRBV4-1 with TRBJ1-2; D may be TRBD1 (6 bases). The CDR3 DNA reads as TGCGCCAGCAGCCCTGTCGAAGGGGGAAACTATGGCTACACCTTC. Translated, it gives CASSPVEGGNYGYTF.